Each of the 22 T cell receptor beta chains below was sequenced from the same sample in a study of T cell repertoires in cytomegalovirus infection. A single record per CDR3 protein comes from TCRdb applying MiXCR to the reads. The table has roughly 630,000 distinct CDR3 sequences, less than 25% seen once. Material for sequencing was CD8+ T cells from PBMCs. All receptors come from a human donor in good health (CMV status not recorded). Some clones in this sample may be carry-over from other donors' samples.

This clonotype was counted between two and nine times. The CDR3 loop is CSVEPPTRGTYNEQFF. DNA for the CDR3: TGCAGCGTTGAACCCCCGACTCGTGGGACCTACAATGAGCAGTTCTTC. The chain joins TRBV29-1 to TRBJ2-1; D is undetermined. Germline values: CDR1 SQVTM, CDR2 ANQGSEA. The length of the CDR3 is 16 residues. The V end lost 2 bases, the J end lost 2 bases, and 16 bases lay between the germline ends.

The rearrangement joins TRBV29-1 to TRBJ2-1; D is undetermined. Germline V gene data show CDR1 as SQVTM and CDR2 as ANQGSEA. The V end lost 3 bases, the J end lost 4 bases, and 7 bases lay between the germline ends. This CDR3 is built from 12 residues. The CDR3 spells CSVEQLYNEQFF. The CDR3 region has the DNA TGCAGCGTTGAGCAGCTTTACAATGAGCAGTTCTTC.

This clonotype was picked up a small number of times. The rearrangement uses TRBV6-5 and TRBJ2-5; 7 nucleotides line up with TRBD1. From germline, CDR1 is MNHEY and CDR2 SVGAGI. This CDR3 comprises 14 residues. V lost 0 bases, J lost 6 bases, and 4 bases stayed unmatched. CDR3 in amino acids: CASSYSRGQKTQYF. CDR3 in DNA: TGTGCCAGCAGTTACTCGAGGGGGCAAAAGACCCAGTACTTC.

Only one count was recorded for this clonotype. A much bigger clone sits one base away, suggesting this may be a read error. DNA of the CDR3: TGTGCCAGCAGCTTAGATGATGAGGAAAGCTACGAGCAGTACTTC. It is translated as CASSLDDEESYEQYF. The genes are TRBV7-6 and TRBJ2-7; D remains unclear. This CDR3 comprises 15 residues. V gave up 1 base and J gave up 3 bases, with 13 bases separating them. The germline V gene has CDR1 SGHVS and CDR2 FNYEAQ.

The sample holds many counts of this clonotype. The rearrangement joins TRBV28 to TRBJ1-2, with D hard to call. Trimming took 5 bases from V and 4 from J, leaving 17 bases between them. This CDR3 comprises 15 residues. Per the germline V gene, CDR1 is MDHEN and CDR2 is SYDVKM. CDR3 nucleotides: TGTGCCAGCAGTAGTCCTGGACGGGTGGGCTATGGCTACACCTTC. The encoded protein is CASSSPGRVGYGYTF.

This clonotype was seen ten or more times. The chain carries TRBV7-9 and TRBJ2-7, with 9 nucleotides matching TRBD1. This CDR3 has 14 residues. V shed 5 bases and J 5 bases; nucleotides not matched to a gene: 7. Germline lookup yields CDR1 SEHNR and CDR2 FQNEAQ (reference sequence). In nucleotides, the CDR3 is TGTGCCAGCAGCCGCGACAGGGGGTCCGACGAGCAGTACTTC. Translating it yields CASSRDRGSDEQYF.

This clonotype was observed a few times. V usage is TRBV29-1 and J usage is TRBJ1-4, with 10 nucleotides matching TRBD1. J gave up 5 bases and V 4 bases, and 1 base lay outside the gene matches. This CDR3 is built from 13 residues. The V gene's germline CDR1 is SQVTM and CDR2 ANQGSEA. CDR3 loop: CSVAGQGNEKLFF. The CDR3, as DNA: TGCAGCGTTGCGGGACAGGGGAATGAAAAACTGTTTTTT. The whole variable domain, remainder taken from reference TRBV29-1 and TRBJ1-4, is SAVISQKPSRDICQRGTSLTIQCQVDSQVTMMFWYRQQPGQSLTLIATANQGSEATYESGFVIDKFPISRPNLTFSTLTVSNMSPEDSSIYLCSVAGQGNEKLFFGSGTQLSVL.

V is TRBV14 and J is TRBJ2-2; perhaps TRBD1 as D (5 bases). Trimming shortened V by 0 bases and J by 2 bases, and 16 bases separated the two germline ends. CDR3 length equals 18 residues. The germline V gene has CDR1 SGHDN and CDR2 FVKESK. For the CDR3, the DNA is TGTGCCAGCAGCCAAGATTCGTTTGACAGACAAAACACCGGGGAGCTGTTTTTT. It encodes CASSQDSFDRQNTGELFF.

V and J are TRBV12-3 or TRBV12-4 and TRBJ2-1, with TRBD2 matching over 8 bases. CDR3 length equals 15 residues. V lost 7 bases and J lost 2; bases outside the gene matches: 7. The CDR3 DNA reads TGTGCCAGCAAGGCCCCGGGGGGGACCTACAATGAGCAGTTCTTC. Translation: CASKAPGGTYNEQFF.

CDR3 loop: CASSLRSGGKNEQFF. CDR3 sequence (DNA): TGTGCCAGCAGTTTACGAAGCGGGGGTAAGAATGAGCAGTTCTTC. The chain has TRBV28 and TRBJ2-1, with TRBD2 matching 8 bases. CDR1 is MDHEN and CDR2 is SYDVKM in the germline V gene. This CDR3 region has 15 residues. V shed 2 bases and J 7 bases; nucleotides not matched to a gene: 7.

This clonotype came up many times. The V gene is TRBV7-3, the J gene TRBJ1-1, with D unclear. V gave up 5 bases and J gave up 4 bases, with 14 bases separating them. The CDR3 runs 14 residues. Germline CDR1 and CDR2: SGHTA and FQGTGA. The CDR3 is CASSAGGRPTEAFF. The CDR3 coding sequence is TGTGCCAGCAGCGCGGGAGGACGGCCCACTGAAGCTTTCTTT.

V gene TRBV5-1 combines with J gene TRBJ2-5, with TRBD2 matching 7 bases. The ends lost 0 bases at V and 4 bases at J; junction bases unmatched: 9. The CDR3 consists of 16 residues. Germline V gene data show CDR1 as SGHRS and CDR2 as YFSETQ. CDR3 sequence reads: CASSLVATREGETQYF. The CDR3 region has the DNA TGCGCCAGCAGCTTGGTGGCCACGAGGGAGGGAGAGACCCAGTACTTC.

The sample holds a few counts of this clonotype. V and J are TRBV10-2 and TRBJ1-4, with D tentatively TRBD1 (6 bases). Germline V gene sequence: CDR1 WSHSY, CDR2 SAAADI. Trimming took 6 bases from V and 8 from J, leaving 13 bases between them. The CDR3 is 13 amino acids. CDR3 amino acids: CASRRGSGEKLFF. In nucleotides, the CDR3 is TGCGCCAGCAGAAGGGGGTCTGGAGAAAAACTGTTTTTT.

At least ten counts were recorded for this clonotype. The junction and the germline gene differ at one end; a read error may be behind it. This chain links TRBV7-7 with TRBJ2-3, with 8 nucleotides matching TRBD2. There are 15 residues in the CDR3. Looked up from germline, CDR1 is SSHAT and CDR2 is FNYEAQ (reference sequence). CDR3 bases: TGTGCTAGCAGCTCAAGGGTCGGCGGGGGGGATACGCAGTATTTT. This encodes CASSSRVGGGDTQYF.

This clonotype was counted ten times or more. V is TRBV28 and J is TRBJ2-7; tentative D call: TRBD1 (6 bases). The CDR3 is made up of 15 amino acids. V dropped 2 bases and J dropped 5 bases, with 16 bases sitting between them. CDR1 MDHEN and CDR2 SYDVKM come from the germline V gene. CDR3: CASSLGPQGLDEQYV. CDR3 sequence (DNA): TGTGCCAGCAGTTTAGGACCCCAGGGGTTGGACGAGCAGTACGTC.

This clonotype appeared many times. This chain uses TRBV7-2 with TRBJ2-7; 10 positions agree with TRBD2. Germline V gives CDR1 SGHTA, CDR2 FQGNSA. The CDR3 runs 13 residues. V lost 3 bases, J lost 5 bases, and 1 base stayed unmatched. The CDR3 bases are TGTGCCAGCAGCTTCGGACTAGCGGACGAGCAGTACTTC. It specifies CASSFGLADEQYF.

As regards this clonotype: Being one base from a much bigger clone, this may be a read error. The rearrangement uses TRBV28 and TRBJ2-1, with TRBD2 identical over 8 bases. CDR1 is MDHEN, CDR2 SYDVKM, per germline. CDR3 length: 14 residues. Trimming at V came to 5 bases and at J to 7 bases, leaving 7 bases not matched to a gene. This CDR3 is CASSNGLALNEQFF. Written as DNA, the CDR3 is TGTGCCAGCAGTAATGGACTAGCCCTGAATGAGCAGTTCTTC.

This clonotype was counted many times. This chain connects TRBV7-9 to TRBJ1-2; D remains unclear. Trimming cost V 5 bases and J 2 bases, with 9 bases left between them. The length of the CDR3 is 13 residues. Germline CDR1 reads SEHNR; CDR2 reads FQNEAQ (reference sequence). CDR3 loop: CASSPALNYGYTF. The CDR3 nucleotides read TGTGCCAGCAGCCCAGCCTTAAACTATGGCTACACCTTC.

This clonotype was recorded once. The DNA of the CDR3 is TGTGCCAGTGAAGAGGGGGTCGGTTACAATGAGCAGTTCTTC. Translated: CASEEGVGYNEQFF. The chain couples TRBV19 to TRBJ2-1; D perhaps matches TRBD1 (6 bases). The CDR3 runs to 14 residues. V was cut by 8 bases and J by 4 bases, with 15 bases left in between. Germline CDR1 LNHDA, CDR2 SQIVND (reference sequence).

The CDR3 sequence: CASSPPHILAFSEAFF. The CDR3 DNA reads TGTGCCAGCAGTCCTCCCCACATCCTGGCTTTCTCTGAAGCTTTCTTT. The gene calls are TRBV27 and TRBJ1-1; D gene unclear. The germline CDR1 and CDR2 sequences are MNHEY and SMNVEV (reference sequence). The CDR3 is made up of 16 amino acids. The germline V and J ends were trimmed by 5 bases and 6 bases, with 22 bases remaining between them.

This sequence joins TRBV5-6 and TRBJ2-1; perhaps TRBD1 as D (5 bases). The V gene lost 4 bases and the J gene lost 1 base, with 12 bases spanning the gap. Germline V CDR1 and CDR2: SGHDT, YYEEEE. CDR3 length equals 15 residues. CDR3 in DNA: TGTGCCAGCAGCGATGACAGTCTGTCCTACAATGAGCAGTTCTTC. Translating it yields CASSDDSLSYNEQFF.

This clonotype was seen more than once but under ten times. V and J are TRBV4-2 and TRBJ2-7; 12 positions match TRBD2. CDR1 and CDR2 from the germline V gene are LGHNA and YNFKEQ. CDR3 size: 14 residues. The junction had 5 bases not matched to a gene; V was cut back by 4 bases and J by 7 bases. CDR3: CASSPLAGGREQYF. For the CDR3, the DNA is TGTGCCAGCAGCCCCCTAGCGGGGGGGCGGGAGCAGTACTTC.